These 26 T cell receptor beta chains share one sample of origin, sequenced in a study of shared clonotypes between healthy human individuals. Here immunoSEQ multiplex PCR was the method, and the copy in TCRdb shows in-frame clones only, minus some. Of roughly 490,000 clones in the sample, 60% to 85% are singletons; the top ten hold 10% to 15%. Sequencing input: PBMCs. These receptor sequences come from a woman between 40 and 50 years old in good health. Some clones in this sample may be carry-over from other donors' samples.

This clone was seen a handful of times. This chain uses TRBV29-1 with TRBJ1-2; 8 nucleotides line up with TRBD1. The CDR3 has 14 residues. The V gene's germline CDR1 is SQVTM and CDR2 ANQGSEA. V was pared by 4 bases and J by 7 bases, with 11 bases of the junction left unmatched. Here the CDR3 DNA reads TGCAGCGTTGGGACAGGGCTCACTTCGGGTGGCTACACCTTC. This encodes CSVGTGLTSGGYTF.

The CDR3 spells CASSLGRNNEQFF. The CDR3 DNA is TGTGCCAGCAGCTTGGGCAGGAACAATGAGCAGTTCTTC. The chain has TRBV11-3 and TRBJ2-1, with D uncertain. The CDR3 is 13 residues long. The V end was cut by 3 bases, the J end by 5 bases, with 8 bases between. Germline CDR1 reads SGHNT; CDR2 reads YENEEA.

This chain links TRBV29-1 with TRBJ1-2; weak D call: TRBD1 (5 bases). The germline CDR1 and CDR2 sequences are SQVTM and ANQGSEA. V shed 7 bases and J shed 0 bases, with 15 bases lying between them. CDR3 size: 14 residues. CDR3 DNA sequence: TGCAGCGCTGTCAGGGAAGAAGCTAACTATGGCTACACCTTC. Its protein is CSAVREEANYGYTF. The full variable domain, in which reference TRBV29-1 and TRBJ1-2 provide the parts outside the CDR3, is SAVISQKPSRDICQRGTSLTIQCQVDSQVTMMFWYRQQPGQSLTLIATANQGSEATYESGFVIDKFPISRPNLTFSTLTVSNMSPEDSSIYLCSAVREEANYGYTFGSGTRLTVV.

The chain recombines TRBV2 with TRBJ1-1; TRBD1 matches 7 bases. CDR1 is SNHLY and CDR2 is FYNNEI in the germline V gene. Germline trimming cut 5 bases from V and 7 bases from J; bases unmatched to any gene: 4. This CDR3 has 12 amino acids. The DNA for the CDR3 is TGTGCCAGCAGTCATGACAGGGATGAAGCTTTCTTT. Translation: CASSHDRDEAFF.

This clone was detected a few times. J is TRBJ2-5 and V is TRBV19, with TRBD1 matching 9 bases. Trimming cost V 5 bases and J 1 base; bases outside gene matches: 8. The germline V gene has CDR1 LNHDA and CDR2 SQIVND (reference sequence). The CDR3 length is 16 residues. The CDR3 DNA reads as TGTGCCAGTAGTGTCGGGACAGGGAGACGCCAAGAGACCCAGTACTTC. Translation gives CASSVGTGRRQETQYF.

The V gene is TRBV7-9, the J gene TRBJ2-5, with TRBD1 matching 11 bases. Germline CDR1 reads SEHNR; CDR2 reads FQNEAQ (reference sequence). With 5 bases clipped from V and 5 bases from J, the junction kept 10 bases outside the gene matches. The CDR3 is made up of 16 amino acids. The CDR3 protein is CASSRTRTGGVETQYF. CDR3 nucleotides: TGTGCCAGCAGCAGAACCCGGACAGGGGGCGTCGAGACCCAGTACTTC.

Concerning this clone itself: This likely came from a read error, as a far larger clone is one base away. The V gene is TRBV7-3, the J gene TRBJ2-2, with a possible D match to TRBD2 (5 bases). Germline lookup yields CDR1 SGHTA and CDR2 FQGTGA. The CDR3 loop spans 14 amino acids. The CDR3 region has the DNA TGTACCAGCAGCTTAGGGAGTAGCGCCGGGGAGCTGTTTTTT. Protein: CTSSLGSSAGELFF. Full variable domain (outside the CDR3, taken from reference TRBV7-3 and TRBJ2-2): GAGVSQTPSNKVTEKGKYVELRCDPISGHTALYWYRQSLGQGPEFLIYFQGTGAADDSGLPNDRFFAVRPEGSVSTLKIQRTERGDSAVYLCTSSLGSSAGELFFGEGSRLTVL.

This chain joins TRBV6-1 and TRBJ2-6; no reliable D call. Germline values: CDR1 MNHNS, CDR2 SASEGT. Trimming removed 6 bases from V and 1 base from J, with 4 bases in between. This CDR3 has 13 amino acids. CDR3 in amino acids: CASRESGANVLTF. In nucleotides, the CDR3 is TGTGCCAGCAGAGAGTCTGGGGCCAACGTCCTGACTTTC.

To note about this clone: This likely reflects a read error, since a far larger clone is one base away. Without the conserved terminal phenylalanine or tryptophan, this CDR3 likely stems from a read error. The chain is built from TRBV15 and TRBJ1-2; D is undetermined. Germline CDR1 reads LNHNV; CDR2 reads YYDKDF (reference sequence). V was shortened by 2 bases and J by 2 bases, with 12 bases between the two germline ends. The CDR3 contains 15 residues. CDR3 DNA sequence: TGTGCCACCAGCAGACCCGAGGAGGGAAACTATGGCTACACCTAC. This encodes CATSRPEEGNYGYTY.

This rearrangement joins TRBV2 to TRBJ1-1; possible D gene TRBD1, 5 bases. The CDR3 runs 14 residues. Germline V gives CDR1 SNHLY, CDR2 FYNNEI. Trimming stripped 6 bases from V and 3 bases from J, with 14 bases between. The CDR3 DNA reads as TGTGCCAGCAGGGCCGGGACGCCATACACTGAAGCTTTCTTT. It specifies CASRAGTPYTEAFF.

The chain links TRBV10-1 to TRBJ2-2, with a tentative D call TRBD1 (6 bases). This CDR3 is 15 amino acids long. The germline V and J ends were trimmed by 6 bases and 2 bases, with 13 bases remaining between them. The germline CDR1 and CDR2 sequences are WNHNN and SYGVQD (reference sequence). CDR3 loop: CASSPRDINTGELFF. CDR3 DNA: TGCGCCAGCAGCCCCCGGGACATAAACACCGGGGAGCTGTTTTTT.

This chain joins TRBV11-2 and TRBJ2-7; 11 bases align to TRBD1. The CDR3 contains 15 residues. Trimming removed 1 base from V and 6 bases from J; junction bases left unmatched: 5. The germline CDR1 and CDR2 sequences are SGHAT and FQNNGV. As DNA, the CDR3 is TGTGCCAGCAGCTTAGCGGACAGGGGGCTGGGCGAGCAGTACTTC. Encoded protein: CASSLADRGLGEQYF.

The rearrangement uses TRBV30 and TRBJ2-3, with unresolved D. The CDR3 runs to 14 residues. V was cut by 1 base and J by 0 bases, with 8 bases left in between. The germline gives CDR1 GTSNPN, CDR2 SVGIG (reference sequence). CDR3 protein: CAWSAGLSTDTQYF. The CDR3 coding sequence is TGTGCCTGGAGTGCGGGCCTTAGCACAGATACGCAGTATTTT.

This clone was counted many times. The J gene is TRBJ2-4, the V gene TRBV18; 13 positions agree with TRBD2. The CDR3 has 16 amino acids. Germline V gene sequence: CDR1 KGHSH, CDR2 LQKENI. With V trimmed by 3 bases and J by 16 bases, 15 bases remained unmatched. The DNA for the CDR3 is TGTGCCAGCTCACCCGATACTAGCGGGAGGGCCGGGAAAACTTACTTC. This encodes CASSPDTSGRAGKTYF.

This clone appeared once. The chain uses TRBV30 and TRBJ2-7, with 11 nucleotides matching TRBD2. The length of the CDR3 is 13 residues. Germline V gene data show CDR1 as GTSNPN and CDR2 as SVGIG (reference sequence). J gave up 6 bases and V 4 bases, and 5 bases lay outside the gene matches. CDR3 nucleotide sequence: TGTGCCTGGACTAGCGGGAGGCCCCTCGAGCAGTACTTC. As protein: CAWTSGRPLEQYF.

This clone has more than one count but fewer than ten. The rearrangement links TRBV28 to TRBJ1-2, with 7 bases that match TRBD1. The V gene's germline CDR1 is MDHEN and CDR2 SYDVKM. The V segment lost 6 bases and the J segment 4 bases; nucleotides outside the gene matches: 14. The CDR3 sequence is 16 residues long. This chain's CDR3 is CASSTRFTGDTYGYTF. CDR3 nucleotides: TGTGCCAGCAGCACACGCTTTACAGGGGACACCTATGGCTACACCTTC.

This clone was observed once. The CDR3 reads CASSSLGGELFF. The CDR3 DNA sequence: TGTGCCAGCAGCTCCCTGGGAGGGGAGCTGTTTTTT. This chain joins TRBV11-2 and TRBJ2-2; D is ambiguous. V lost 4 bases and J 8 bases, leaving 8 bases between the germline ends. The V gene's germline CDR1 is SGHAT and CDR2 FQNNGV. The CDR3 is made up of 12 amino acids.

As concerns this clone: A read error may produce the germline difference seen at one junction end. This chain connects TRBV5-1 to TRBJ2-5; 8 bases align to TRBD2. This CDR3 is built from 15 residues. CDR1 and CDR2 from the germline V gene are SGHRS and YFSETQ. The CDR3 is CASSFSPTSGSVQHF. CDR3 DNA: TGCGCCAGCAGCTTTTCTCCGACCAGCGGGAGTGTCCAGCACTTC. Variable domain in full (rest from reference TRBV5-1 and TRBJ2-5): KAGVTQTPRYLIKTRGQQVTLSCSPISGHRSVSWYQQTPGQGLQFLFEYFSETQRNKGNFPGRFSGRQFSNSRSEMNVSTLELGDSALYLCASSFSPTSGSVQHFGPGTRLLVL.

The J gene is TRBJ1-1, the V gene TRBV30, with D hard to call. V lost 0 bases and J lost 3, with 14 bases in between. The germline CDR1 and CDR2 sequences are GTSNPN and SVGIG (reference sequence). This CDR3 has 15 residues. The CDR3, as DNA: TGTGCCTGGAGTGTCGGCGGAACAGTCTACACTGAAGCTTTCTTT. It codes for CAWSVGGTVYTEAFF. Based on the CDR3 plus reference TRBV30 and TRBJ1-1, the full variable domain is SQTIHQWPATLVQPVGSPLSLECTVEGTSNPNLYWYRQAAGRGLQLLFYSVGIGQISSEVPQNLSASRPQDRQFILSSKKLLLSDSGFYLCAWSVGGTVYTEAFFGQGTRLTVV.

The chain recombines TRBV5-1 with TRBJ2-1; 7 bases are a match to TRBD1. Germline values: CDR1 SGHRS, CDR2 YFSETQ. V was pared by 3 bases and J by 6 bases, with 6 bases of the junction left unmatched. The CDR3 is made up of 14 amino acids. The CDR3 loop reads CASSSQGTGNEQFF. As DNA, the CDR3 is TGCGCCAGCAGCTCACAGGGGACGGGCAATGAGCAGTTCTTC.

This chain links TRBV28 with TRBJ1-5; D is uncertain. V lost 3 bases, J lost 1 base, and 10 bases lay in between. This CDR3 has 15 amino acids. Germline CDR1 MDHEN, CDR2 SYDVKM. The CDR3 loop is CASSFPGTSNQPQHF. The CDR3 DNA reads TGTGCCAGCAGTTTTCCGGGTACCAGCAATCAGCCCCAGCATTTT.

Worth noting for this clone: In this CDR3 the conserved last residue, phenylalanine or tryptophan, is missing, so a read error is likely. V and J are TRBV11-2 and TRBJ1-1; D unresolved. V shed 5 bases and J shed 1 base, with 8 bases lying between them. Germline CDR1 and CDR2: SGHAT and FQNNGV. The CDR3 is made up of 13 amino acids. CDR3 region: CASSAEENTEAFL. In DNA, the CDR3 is TGTGCCAGCAGCGCAGAAGAGAACACTGAAGCTTTCCTT.

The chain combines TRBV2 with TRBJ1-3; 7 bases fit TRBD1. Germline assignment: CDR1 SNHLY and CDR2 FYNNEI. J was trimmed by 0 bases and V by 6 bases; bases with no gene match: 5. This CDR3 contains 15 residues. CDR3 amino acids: CASRGGQLSGNTIYF. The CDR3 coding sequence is TGTGCCAGCAGGGGGGGACAGCTCTCTGGAAACACCATATATTTT.

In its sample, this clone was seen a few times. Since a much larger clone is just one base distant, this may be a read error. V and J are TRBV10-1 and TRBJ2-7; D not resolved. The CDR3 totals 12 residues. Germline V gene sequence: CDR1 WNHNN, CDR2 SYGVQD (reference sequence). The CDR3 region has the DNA TGCGCCAGCAGTGAGTCAGGCTACGAGCAGCACTTC. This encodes CASSESGYEQHF.

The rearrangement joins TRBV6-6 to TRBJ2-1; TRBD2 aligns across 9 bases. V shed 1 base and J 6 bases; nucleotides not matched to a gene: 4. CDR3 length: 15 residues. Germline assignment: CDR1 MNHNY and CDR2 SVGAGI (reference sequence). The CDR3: CASSYWGLAGNEQFF. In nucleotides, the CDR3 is TGTGCCAGCAGTTACTGGGGACTAGCTGGCAATGAGCAGTTCTTC.

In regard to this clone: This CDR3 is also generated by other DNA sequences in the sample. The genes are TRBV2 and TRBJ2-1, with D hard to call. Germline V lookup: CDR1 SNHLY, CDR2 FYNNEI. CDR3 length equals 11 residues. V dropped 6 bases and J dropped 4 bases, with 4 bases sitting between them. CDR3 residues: CASSTYNEQFF. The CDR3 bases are TGTGCCAGCAGCACTTACAATGAGCAGTTCTTC.